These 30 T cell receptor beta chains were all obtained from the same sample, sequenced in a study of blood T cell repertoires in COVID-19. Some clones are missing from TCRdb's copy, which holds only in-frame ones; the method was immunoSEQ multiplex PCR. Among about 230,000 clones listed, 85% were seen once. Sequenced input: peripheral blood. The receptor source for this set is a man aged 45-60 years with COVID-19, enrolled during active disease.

This chain's CDR3 is CASRVGPSYNEQFF. The DNA of the CDR3 is TGTGCCAGCAGGGTTGGGCCCTCCTACAATGAGCAGTTCTTC. The chain combines TRBV2 with TRBJ2-1; no clear D. The V gene's germline CDR1 is SNHLY and CDR2 FYNNEI. Trimming pared 6 bases from V and 0 bases from J, leaving 9 bases between. CDR3 size: 14 residues.

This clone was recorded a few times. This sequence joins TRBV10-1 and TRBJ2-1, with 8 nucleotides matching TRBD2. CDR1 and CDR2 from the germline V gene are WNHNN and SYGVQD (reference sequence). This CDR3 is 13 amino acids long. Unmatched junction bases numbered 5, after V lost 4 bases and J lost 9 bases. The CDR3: CASSVQRGIEQFF. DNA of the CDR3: TGCGCCAGCAGTGTCCAGCGGGGGATTGAGCAGTTCTTC.

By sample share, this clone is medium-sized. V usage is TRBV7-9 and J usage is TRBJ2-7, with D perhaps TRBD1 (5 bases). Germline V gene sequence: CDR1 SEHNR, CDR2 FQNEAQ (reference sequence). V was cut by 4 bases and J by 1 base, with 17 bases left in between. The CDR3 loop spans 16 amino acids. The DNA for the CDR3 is TGTGCCAGCAGCTCAACGACAGAGCAAATTTCCTACGAGCAGTACTTC. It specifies CASSSTTEQISYEQYF.

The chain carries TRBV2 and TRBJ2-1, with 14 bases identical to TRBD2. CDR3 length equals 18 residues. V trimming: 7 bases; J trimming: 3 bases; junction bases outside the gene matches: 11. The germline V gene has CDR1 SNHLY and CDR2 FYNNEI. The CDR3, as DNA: TGTGCCAGCACTCTCAGAGGACTAGCGGGGGGTCACTACAATGAGCAGTTCTTC. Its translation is CASTLRGLAGGHYNEQFF.

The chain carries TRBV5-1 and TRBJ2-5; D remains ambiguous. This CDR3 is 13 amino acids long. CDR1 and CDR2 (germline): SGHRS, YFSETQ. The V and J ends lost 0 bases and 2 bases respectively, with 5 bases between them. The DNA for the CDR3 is TGCGCCAGCAGCTTGGCCCAGCAAGAGACCCAGTACTTC. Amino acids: CASSLAQQETQYF.

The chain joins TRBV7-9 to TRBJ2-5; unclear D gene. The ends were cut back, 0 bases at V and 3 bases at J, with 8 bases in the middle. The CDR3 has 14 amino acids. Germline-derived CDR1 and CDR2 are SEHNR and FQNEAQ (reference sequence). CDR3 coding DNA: TGTGCCAGCAGCTTAGCCCCCCGTGAAGAGACCCAGTACTTC. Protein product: CASSLAPREETQYF. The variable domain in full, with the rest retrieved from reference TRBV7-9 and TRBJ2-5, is DTGVSQNPRHKITKRGQNVTFRCDPISEHNRLYWYRQTLGQGPEFLTYFQNEAQLEKSRLLSDRFSAERPKGSFSTLEIQRTEQGDSAMYLCASSLAPREETQYFGPGTRLLVL.

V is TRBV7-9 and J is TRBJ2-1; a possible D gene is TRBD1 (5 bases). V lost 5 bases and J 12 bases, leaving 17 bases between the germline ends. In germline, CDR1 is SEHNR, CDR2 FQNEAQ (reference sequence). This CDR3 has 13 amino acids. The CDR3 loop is CASSLNPGLGQFF. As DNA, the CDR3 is TGTGCCAGCAGCCTAAATCCAGGGTTGGGGCAGTTCTTC.

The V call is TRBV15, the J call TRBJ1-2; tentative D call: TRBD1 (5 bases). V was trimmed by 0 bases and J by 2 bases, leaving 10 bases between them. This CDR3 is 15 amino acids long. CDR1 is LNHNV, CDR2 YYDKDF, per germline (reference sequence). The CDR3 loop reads CATSRDLQENYGYTF. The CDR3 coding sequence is TGTGCCACCAGCAGAGACCTACAGGAAAACTATGGCTACACCTTC. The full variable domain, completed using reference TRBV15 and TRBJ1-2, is DAMVIQNPRYQVTQFGKPVTLSCSQTLNHNVMYWYQQKSSQAPKLLFHYYDKDFNNEADTPDNFQSRRPNTSFCFLDIRSPGLGDTAMYLCATSRDLQENYGYTFGSGTRLTVV.

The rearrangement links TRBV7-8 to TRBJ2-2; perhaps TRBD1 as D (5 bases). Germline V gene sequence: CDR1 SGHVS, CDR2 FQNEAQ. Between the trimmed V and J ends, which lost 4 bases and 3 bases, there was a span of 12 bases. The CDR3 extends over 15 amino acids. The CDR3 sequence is CASSWKDSYTGELFF. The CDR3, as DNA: TGTGCCAGCAGCTGGAAAGACAGCTACACCGGGGAGCTGTTTTTT.

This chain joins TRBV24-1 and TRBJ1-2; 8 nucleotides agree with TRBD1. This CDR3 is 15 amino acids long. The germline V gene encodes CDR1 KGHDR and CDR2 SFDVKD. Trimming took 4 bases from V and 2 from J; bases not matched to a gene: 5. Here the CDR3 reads CATSEPGGANYGYTF. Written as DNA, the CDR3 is TGTGCCACCAGTGAGCCAGGGGGCGCAAACTATGGCTACACCTTC.

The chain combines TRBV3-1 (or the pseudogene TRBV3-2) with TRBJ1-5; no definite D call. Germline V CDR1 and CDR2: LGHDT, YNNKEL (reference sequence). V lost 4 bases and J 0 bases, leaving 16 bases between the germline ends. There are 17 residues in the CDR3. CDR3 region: CASSPQARLFSNQPQHF. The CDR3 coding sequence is TGTGCCAGCAGCCCCCAAGCCCGACTGTTTAGCAATCAGCCCCAGCATTTT.

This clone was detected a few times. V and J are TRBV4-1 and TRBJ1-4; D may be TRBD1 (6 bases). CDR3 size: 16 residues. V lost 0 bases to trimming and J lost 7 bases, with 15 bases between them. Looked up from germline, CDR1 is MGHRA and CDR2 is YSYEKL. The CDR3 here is CASSQERGRAVEKLFF. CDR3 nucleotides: TGCGCCAGCAGCCAAGAGCGGGGGCGCGCGGTTGAAAAACTGTTTTTT.

The CDR3 nucleotides read TGTGCCAGCAGTCCATCCGGGACTAGTGGCTACACCTTC. Translated, it gives CASSPSGTSGYTF. This chain connects TRBV6-4 to TRBJ1-2; TRBD1 is a possible D gene (5 bases). Germline assignment: CDR1 MRHNA and CDR2 SNTAGT. V lost 5 bases to trimming and J lost 7 bases, with 14 bases between them. There are 13 residues in the CDR3.

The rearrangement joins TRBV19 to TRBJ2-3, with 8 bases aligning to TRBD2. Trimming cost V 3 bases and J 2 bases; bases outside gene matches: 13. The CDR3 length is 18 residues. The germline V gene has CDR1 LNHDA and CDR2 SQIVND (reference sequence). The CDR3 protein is CASSMPLGLADSTDTQYF. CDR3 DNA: TGTGCCAGTAGTATGCCCCTAGGACTAGCAGATTCCACAGATACGCAGTATTTT.

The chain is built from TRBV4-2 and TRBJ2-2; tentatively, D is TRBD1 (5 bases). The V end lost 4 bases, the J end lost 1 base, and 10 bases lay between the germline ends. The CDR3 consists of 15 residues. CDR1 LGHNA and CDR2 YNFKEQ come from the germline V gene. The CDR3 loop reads CASSPLGLNTGELFF. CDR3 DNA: TGTGCCAGCAGCCCCTTGGGGCTGAACACCGGGGAGCTGTTTTTT.

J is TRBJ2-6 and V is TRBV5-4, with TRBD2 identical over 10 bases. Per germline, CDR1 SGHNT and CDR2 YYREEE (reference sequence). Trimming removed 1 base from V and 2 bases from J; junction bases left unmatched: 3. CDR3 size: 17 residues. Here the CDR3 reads CASSLTLAGTGANVLTF. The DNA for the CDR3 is TGTGCCAGCAGCTTGACACTAGCGGGGACTGGGGCCAACGTCCTGACTTTC. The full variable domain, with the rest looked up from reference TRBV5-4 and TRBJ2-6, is ETGVTQSPTHLIKTRGQQVTLRCSSQSGHNTVSWYQQALGQGPQFIFQYYREEENGRGNFPPRFSGLQFPNYSSELNVNALELDDSALYLCASSLTLAGTGANVLTFGAGSRLTVL.

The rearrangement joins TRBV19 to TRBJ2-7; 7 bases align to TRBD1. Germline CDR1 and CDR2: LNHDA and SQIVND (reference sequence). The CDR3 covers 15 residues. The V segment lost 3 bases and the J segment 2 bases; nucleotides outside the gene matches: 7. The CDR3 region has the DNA TGTGCCAGTAGTATTGGGTGGGGACAGACCTACGAGCAGTACTTC. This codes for CASSIGWGQTYEQYF.

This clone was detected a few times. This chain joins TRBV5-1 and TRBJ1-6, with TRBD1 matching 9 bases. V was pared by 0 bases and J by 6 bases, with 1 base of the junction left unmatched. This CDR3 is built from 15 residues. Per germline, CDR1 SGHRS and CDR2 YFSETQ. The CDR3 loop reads CASSLEQGANSPLHF. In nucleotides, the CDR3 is TGCGCCAGCAGCTTGGAACAGGGGGCTAATTCACCCCTCCACTTT.

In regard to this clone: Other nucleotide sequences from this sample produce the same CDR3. The CDR3 sequence: CASSPRDVQGLEQYF. CDR3 coding DNA: TGTGCCAGCAGCCCCCGCGATGTGCAGGGCTTAGAGCAGTACTTC. The V and J genes are TRBV9 and TRBJ2-7, with TRBD1 as a possible D gene (5 bases). Trimming cost V 4 bases and J 7 bases, with 21 bases left between them. Germline loops: CDR1 SGDLS, CDR2 YYNGEE. The CDR3 extends over 15 amino acids.

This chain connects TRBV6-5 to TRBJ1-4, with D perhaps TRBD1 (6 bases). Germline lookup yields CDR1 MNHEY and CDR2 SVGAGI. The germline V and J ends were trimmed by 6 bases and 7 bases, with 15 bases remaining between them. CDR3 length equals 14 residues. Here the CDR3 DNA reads TGTGCCAGCAGCGCAGGGGTCGTTGGTGAAAAACTGTTTTTT. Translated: CASSAGVVGEKLFF.

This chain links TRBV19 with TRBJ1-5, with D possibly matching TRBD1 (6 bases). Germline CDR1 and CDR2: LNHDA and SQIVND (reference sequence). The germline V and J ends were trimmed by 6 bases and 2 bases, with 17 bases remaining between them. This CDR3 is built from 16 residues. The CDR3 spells CASRYSGARGNQPQHF. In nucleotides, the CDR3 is TGTGCCAGTAGATACTCAGGGGCGCGGGGCAATCAGCCCCAGCATTTT.

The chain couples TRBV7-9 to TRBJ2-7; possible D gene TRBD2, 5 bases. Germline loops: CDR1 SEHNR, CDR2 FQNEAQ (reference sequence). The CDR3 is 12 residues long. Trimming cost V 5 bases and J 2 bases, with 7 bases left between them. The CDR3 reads CASSAGTYEQYF. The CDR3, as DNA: TGTGCCAGCAGCGCCGGGACCTACGAGCAGTACTTC.

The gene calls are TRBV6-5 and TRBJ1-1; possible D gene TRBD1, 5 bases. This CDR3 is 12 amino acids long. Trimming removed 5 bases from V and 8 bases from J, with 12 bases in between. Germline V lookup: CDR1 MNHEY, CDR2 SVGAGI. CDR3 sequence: CASSHPGLEAFF. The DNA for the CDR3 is TGTGCCAGCAGTCACCCGGGACTAGAAGCTTTCTTT.

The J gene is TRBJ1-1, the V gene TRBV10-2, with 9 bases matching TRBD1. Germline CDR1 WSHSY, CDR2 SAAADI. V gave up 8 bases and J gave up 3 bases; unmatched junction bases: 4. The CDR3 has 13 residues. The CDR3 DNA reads TGCGCCAGCGGGCGGACAGGGGACACTGAAGCTTTCTTT. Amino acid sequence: CASGRTGDTEAFF.

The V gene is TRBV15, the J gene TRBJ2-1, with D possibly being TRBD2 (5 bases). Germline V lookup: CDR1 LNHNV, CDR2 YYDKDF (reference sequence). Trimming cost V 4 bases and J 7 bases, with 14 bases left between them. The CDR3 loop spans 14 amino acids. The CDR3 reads CATSNTGSLNEQFF. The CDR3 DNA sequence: TGTGCCACCAGCAACACGGGGTCCCTTAATGAGCAGTTCTTC.

CDR3 in DNA: TGTGCCAGTAGTACTAGGGAGAGCAATCAGCCCCAGCATTTT. Its protein is CASSTRESNQPQHF. V gene TRBV19 combines with J gene TRBJ1-5; D is unresolved. CDR3 size: 14 residues. Germline V gives CDR1 LNHDA, CDR2 SQIVND (reference sequence). Trimming took off 4 bases at V and 1 base at J, with 8 bases between the two ends.

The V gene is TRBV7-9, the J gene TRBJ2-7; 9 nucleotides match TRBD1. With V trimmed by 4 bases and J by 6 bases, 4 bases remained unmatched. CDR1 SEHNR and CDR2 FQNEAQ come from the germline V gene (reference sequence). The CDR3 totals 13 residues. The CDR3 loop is CASSSLDRGEQYF. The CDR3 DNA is TGTGCCAGCAGCTCTCTGGACAGGGGCGAGCAGTACTTC.

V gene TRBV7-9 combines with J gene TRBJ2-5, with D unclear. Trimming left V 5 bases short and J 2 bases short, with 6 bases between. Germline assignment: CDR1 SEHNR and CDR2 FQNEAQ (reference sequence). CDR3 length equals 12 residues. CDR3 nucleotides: TGTGCCAGCAGCCCACAACAAGAGACCCAGTACTTC. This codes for CASSPQQETQYF.

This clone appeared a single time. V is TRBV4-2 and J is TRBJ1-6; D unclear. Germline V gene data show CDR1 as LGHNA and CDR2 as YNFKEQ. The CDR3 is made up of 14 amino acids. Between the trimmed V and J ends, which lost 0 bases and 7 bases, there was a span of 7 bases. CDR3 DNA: TGTGCCAGCAGCCAAGATCTAGTGAATTCACCCCTCCACTTT. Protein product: CASSQDLVNSPLHF.

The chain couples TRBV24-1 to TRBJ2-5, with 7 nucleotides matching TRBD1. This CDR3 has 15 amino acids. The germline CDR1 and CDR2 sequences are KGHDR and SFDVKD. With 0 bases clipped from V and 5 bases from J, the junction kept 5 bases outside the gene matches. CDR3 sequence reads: CATSDLSTGSETQYF. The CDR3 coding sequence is TGTGCCACCAGTGATTTGTCGACAGGGTCCGAGACCCAGTACTTC.